Each of the 5 T cell receptor beta chains below was sequenced from the same sample in a study of Graves' ophthalmopathy and Graves' hyperthyroidism. RNA transcripts were the source from which TCR beta CDR3 regions were amplified. First-round RT-PCR employed HTBI primers, with a second-round multiplex PCR after it. From the multiplex PCR reads, TCRdb called clonotypes with MiXCR, one entry per CDR3 protein. This table has about 220,000 distinct CDR3 sequences, about 22% appearing once. The sample consisted of peripheral blood. The receptors were sampled from a woman in her forties or fifties with Graves' ophthalmopathy.

This clonotype appeared many times. The chain combines TRBV7-6 with TRBJ1-1; D not certain. Germline V gene sequence: CDR1 SGHVS, CDR2 FNYEAQ. The CDR3 is made up of 13 amino acids. The ends were cut back, 1 base at V and 8 bases at J, with 11 bases in the middle. For the CDR3, the DNA is TGTGCCAGCAGCTTAGGGGCCGGGCTGGAAGCTTTCTTT. Residues: CASSLGAGLEAFF.

The sample holds many counts of this clonotype. This sequence joins TRBV6-2 or TRBV6-3 and TRBJ1-5; D is unclear. V shed 2 bases and J shed 3 bases, with 14 bases lying between them. The CDR3 is made up of 16 amino acids. The germline V gene encodes CDR1 MNHEY and CDR2 SVGEGT. CDR3 in amino acids: CASSYRPRTPNQPQHF. The DNA of the CDR3 is TGTGCCAGCAGTTACCGCCCGAGGACCCCCAATCAGCCCCAGCATTTT.

This clonotype was seen at least ten times. The J gene is TRBJ2-5, the V gene TRBV30; D is ambiguous. Germline CDR1 and CDR2: GTSNPN and SVGIG (reference sequence). V lost 4 bases and J 2 bases, leaving 5 bases between the germline ends. The CDR3 totals 11 residues. CDR3 bases: TGTGCCTGGATGGTTCAAGAGACCCAGTACTTC. Protein: CAWMVQETQYF.

This clonotype was seen ten or more times. The chain couples TRBV6-1 to TRBJ2-4, with D unclear. CDR3 length: 14 amino acids. V shed 1 base and J shed 0 bases, with 4 bases lying between them. Germline V gives CDR1 MNHNS, CDR2 SASEGT. The DNA for the CDR3 is TGTGCCAGCAGTGAAGTTTTAGCCAAAAACATTCAGTACTTC. This encodes CASSEVLAKNIQYF.

J is TRBJ1-6 and V is TRBV4-1; tentatively, D is TRBD1 (5 bases). Germline CDR1 and CDR2: MGHRA and YSYEKL. The ends were cut back, 1 base at V and 4 bases at J, with 5 bases in the middle. The CDR3 is made up of 14 amino acids. The CDR3 nucleotides read TGCGCCAGCAGCCAAGCAGGGTATAATTCACCCCTCCACTTT. The encoded protein is CASSQAGYNSPLHF.